Below, 27 T cell receptor beta chains from the same sample are listed, as sequenced in a study of T cells in localized non-small cell lung cancer. Repertoires were generated with immunoSEQ multiplex PCR, while TCRdb's copy carries only in-frame clones and drops some. This sample carries several thousand clones, 15% of them seen once, and the ten largest clones take 4% to 5.5%. Material: normal lung tissue next to the tumor, obtained before any cancer treatment. The source of these receptors is an older male donor with stage II squamous cell lung carcinoma.

The chain carries TRBV29-1 and TRBJ2-3, with 8 bases matching TRBD2. CDR1 is SQVTM, CDR2 ANQGSEA, per germline. This CDR3 contains 13 residues. Losses at the gene ends were 6 bases for V and 3 bases for J; bases not matched to a gene: 5. The CDR3 loop reads CSVPSGYTDTQYF. Here the CDR3 DNA reads TGCAGCGTCCCTAGCGGGTATACAGATACGCAGTATTTT.

The J gene is TRBJ2-3, the V gene TRBV15; D may be TRBD1 or TRBD2 (5 bases each). Germline V lookup: CDR1 LNHNV, CDR2 YYDKDF (reference sequence). V lost 5 bases and J lost 5, with 14 bases in between. CDR3 length: 14 amino acids. The CDR3 sequence: CATSGHGTRDTQYF. In DNA, the CDR3 is TGTGCCACCAGCGGACATGGGACGCGAGATACGCAGTATTTT.

This clone was counted at least ten times. V is TRBV7-2 and J is TRBJ1-3; D unclear. V was cut by 3 bases and J by 5 bases, with 8 bases left in between. This CDR3 spans 13 amino acids. Germline loops: CDR1 SGHTA, CDR2 FQGNSA. CDR3 sequence (DNA): TGTGCCAGCAGCTTCGAGGGAAGAAACACCATATATTTT. Protein sequence: CASSFEGRNTIYF.

A few counts support this clone. The V gene is TRBV11-3, the J gene TRBJ2-5; 11 bases are shared with TRBD2. V dropped 5 bases and J dropped 5; count of bases not matched to a gene: 4. Germline CDR1 SGHNT, CDR2 YENEEA. The CDR3 has 14 amino acids. For the CDR3, the DNA is TGTGCCAGCAGCGTTAGCGGGGGGGCGGAGACCCAGTACTTC. This codes for CASSVSGGAETQYF.

This clone was counted only a few times. Written as DNA, the CDR3 is TGTGCCAGCAGCGCGCGACTAGAATCAGGGGAGCTGTTTTTT. Protein sequence: CASSARLESGELFF. V and J are TRBV9 and TRBJ2-2; tentatively, D is TRBD2 (6 bases). The CDR3 has 14 residues. Trimming pared 3 bases from V and 8 bases from J, leaving 14 bases between. Germline CDR1 reads SGDLS; CDR2 reads YYNGEE.

A few counts support this clone. The V gene is TRBV1, the J gene TRBJ2-7; the table names TRBD2, a call not compared with the DNA. TRBV1 represents a pseudogene. This CDR3 has 16 amino acids. CDR3 in DNA: TGCGCCAGCAGCCAAGGGGCGGGGATGAGTACCTACGAGCAGTACTTC. It yields the protein CASSQGAGMSTYEQYF.

This clone was observed a few times. The chain uses TRBV11-3 and TRBJ1-3, with D maybe TRBD1 (6 bases). Deletions cut 5 bases from V and 4 bases from J, with 18 bases between. Looked up from germline, CDR1 is SGHNT and CDR2 is YENEEA. The CDR3 spans 16 residues. CDR3 protein: CASSLGHKRSGNTIYF. The CDR3 bases are TGTGCCAGCAGCCTGGGACACAAGCGATCCGGAAACACCATATATTTT.

J is TRBJ1-3 and V is TRBV19; no clear D. Trimming took 5 bases from V and 0 from J, leaving 8 bases between them. This CDR3 has 14 residues. The germline gives CDR1 LNHDA, CDR2 SQIVND (reference sequence). The CDR3 DNA is TGTGCCAGTAGTCGACGGTCCTCTGGAAACACCATATATTTT. Encoded protein: CASSRRSSGNTIYF.

In this sample, this clone turned up a few times. V is TRBV28 and J is TRBJ1-2; D is unresolved. Trimming stripped 5 bases from V and 4 bases from J, with 8 bases between. The CDR3 has 12 residues. From germline, CDR1 is MDHEN and CDR2 SYDVKM. CDR3 nucleotide sequence: TGTGCCAGCAGTCAACAGAGCTATGGCTACACCTTC. Translated, it gives CASSQQSYGYTF.

This clone was detected only a few times. The chain carries TRBV18 and TRBJ2-7; 8 nucleotides match TRBD1. V gave up 5 bases and J gave up 5 bases; unmatched junction bases: 5. The CDR3 spans 13 residues. CDR1 is KGHSH, CDR2 LQKENI, per germline. The CDR3 DNA is TGTGCCAGCTCATTTCAGGGGGCCAACGAGCAGTACTTC. Translating gives CASSFQGANEQYF. The variable domain in full, with the rest retrieved from reference TRBV18 and TRBJ2-7, is NAGVMQNPRHLVRRRGQEARLRCSPMKGHSHVYWYRQLPEEGLKFMVYLQKENIIDESGMPKERFSAEFPKEGPSILRIQQVVRGDSAAYFCASSFQGANEQYFGPGTRLTVT.

This chain connects TRBV6-8 to TRBJ1-2; the match to TRBD1 covers 7 bases. This CDR3 contains 14 residues. Looked up from germline, CDR1 is MNHGY and CDR2 is SAAAGT. V shed 2 bases and J 4 bases; nucleotides not matched to a gene: 4. The DNA for the CDR3 is TGTGCCAGCAGTTACCTGGACAGGAGCTATGGCTACACCTTC. It codes for CASSYLDRSYGYTF.

In this sample, this clone turned up a few times. The chain joins TRBV7-2 to TRBJ1-5; D uncertain. CDR1 is SGHTA and CDR2 is FQGNSA in the germline V gene. The CDR3 totals 13 residues. Deletions cut 5 bases from V and 4 bases from J, with 9 bases between. CDR3 in DNA: TGTGCCAGCAGCCCAGGCAGGAATCAGCCCCAGCATTTT. The encoded protein is CASSPGRNQPQHF.

The rearrangement joins TRBV28 to TRBJ1-1, with a tentative D call TRBD1 (5 bases). CDR3 length equals 15 residues. Germline V gene sequence: CDR1 MDHEN, CDR2 SYDVKM. The ends were cut back, 2 bases at V and 1 base at J, with 11 bases in the middle. The CDR3 reads CASSLRGLGNTEAFF. CDR3 bases: TGTGCCAGCAGTTTAAGGGGTCTGGGGAACACTGAAGCTTTCTTT.

This clone is medium-sized by share. V is TRBV11-3 and J is TRBJ1-1, with a tentative D call TRBD1 (5 bases). With 5 bases removed from V and 1 base from J, the gap between germline ends came to 14 bases. Germline CDR1 is SGHNT and CDR2 is YENEEA. This CDR3 is built from 15 residues. The CDR3: CASSPEGAPNTEAFF. In DNA form, the CDR3 reads TGTGCCAGCAGCCCCGAAGGGGCACCGAACACTGAAGCTTTCTTT.

The chain carries TRBV30 and TRBJ2-5, with D perhaps TRBD2 (6 bases). Trimming removed 8 bases from V and 1 base from J, with 8 bases in between. Germline-derived CDR1 and CDR2 are GTSNPN and SVGIG (reference sequence). CDR3 length: 11 residues. The CDR3 loop is CAGTVQETQYF. In DNA, the CDR3 is TGTGCCGGGACTGTCCAAGAGACCCAGTACTTC.

This clone was observed a few times. The rearrangement uses TRBV19 and TRBJ2-7; a weak D match, TRBD2 (5 bases). The germline CDR1 and CDR2 sequences are LNHDA and SQIVND (reference sequence). V was trimmed by 5 bases and J by 1 base, leaving 9 bases between them. The CDR3 loop spans 13 amino acids. The CDR3 nucleotides read TGTGCCAGTAGTCTAAGGGAGTCCTACGAGCAGTACTTC. Protein: CASSLRESYEQYF.

This clone was picked up a small number of times. The chain employs TRBV11-3 and TRBJ1-1; TRBD1 matches at 7 bases. From germline, CDR1 is SGHNT and CDR2 YENEEA. This CDR3 has 14 amino acids. J gave up 1 base and V 7 bases, and 6 bases lay outside the gene matches. CDR3 residues: CASTRNRGNTEAFF. The CDR3 DNA reads TGTGCCAGCACCAGAAACAGGGGGAACACTGAAGCTTTCTTT.

This clone came up a few times. This specimen includes other DNA sequences encoding the same CDR3. The genes are TRBV18 and TRBJ1-1; D unresolved. The CDR3 runs 13 residues. V shed 3 bases and J shed 2 bases, with 7 bases lying between them. Per the germline V gene, CDR1 is KGHSH and CDR2 is LQKENI. The CDR3 nucleotides read TGTGCCAGCTCACCCATGGCAAACACTGAAGCTTTCTTT. Translated, it gives CASSPMANTEAFF.

This chain uses TRBV30 with TRBJ1-2; 8 positions match TRBD1. There are 15 residues in the CDR3. V lost 1 base and J lost 1; bases outside the gene matches: 5. Looked up from germline, CDR1 is GTSNPN and CDR2 is SVGIG (reference sequence). The CDR3 reads CAWSGTGRFNYGYTF. CDR3 bases: TGTGCCTGGAGTGGGACAGGGCGTTTTAACTATGGCTACACCTTC. The variable domain in full, with the rest retrieved from reference TRBV30 and TRBJ1-2, is SQTIHQWPATLVQPVGSPLSLECTVEGTSNPNLYWYRQAAGRGLQLLFYSVGIGQISSEVPQNLSASRPQDRQFILSSKKLLLSDSGFYLCAWSGTGRFNYGYTFGSGTRLTVV.

This clone was counted ten times or more. This sequence joins TRBV9 and TRBJ2-3; D is perhaps TRBD1 (6 bases). The germline V gene has CDR1 SGDLS and CDR2 YYNGEE. The germline V and J ends were trimmed by 4 bases and 4 bases, with 13 bases remaining between them. The CDR3 length is 14 residues. CDR3 residues: CASSSQGSADTQYF. DNA for the CDR3: TGTGCCAGCAGCTCACAGGGTTCGGCAGATACGCAGTATTTT.

V is TRBV19 and J is TRBJ2-7, with D tentatively TRBD2 (5 bases). CDR3 length: 14 residues. Germline V CDR1 and CDR2: LNHDA, SQIVND (reference sequence). Between the trimmed V and J ends, which lost 3 bases and 0 bases, there was a span of 9 bases. The CDR3 protein is CASSMEGGSYEQYF. CDR3 sequence (DNA): TGTGCCAGTAGTATGGAAGGAGGCTCCTACGAGCAGTACTTC.

The chain carries TRBV11-3 and TRBJ2-7; 8 nucleotides align to TRBD1. In germline, CDR1 is SGHNT, CDR2 YENEEA. The CDR3 sequence is 14 residues long. With V trimmed by 4 bases and J by 3 bases, 5 bases remained unmatched. DNA for the CDR3: TGTGCCAGCAGCTCCGGGACAGGTCGCTACGAGCAGTACTTC. It encodes CASSSGTGRYEQYF.

This clone turned up a few times. This chain uses TRBV11-3 with TRBJ1-1; D remains unclear. CDR1 and CDR2 from the germline V gene are SGHNT and YENEEA. CDR3 length: 15 residues. V was shortened by 0 bases and J by 0 bases, with 8 bases between the two germline ends. CDR3 coding DNA: TGTGCCAGCAGCTTAGATCACAGTCTGAACACTGAAGCTTTCTTT. Protein product: CASSLDHSLNTEAFF. The entire variable domain, with the rest obtained from reference TRBV11-3 and TRBJ1-1, is as follows: EAGVVQSPRYKIIEKKQPVAFWCNPISGHNTLYWYLQNLGQGPELLIRYENEEAVDDSQLPKDRFSAERLKGVDSTLKIQPAELGDSAVYLCASSLDHSLNTEAFFGQGTRLTVV.

This chain joins TRBV28 and TRBJ2-5; D may match TRBD1 or TRBD2 (6 bases each). Looked up from germline, CDR1 is MDHEN and CDR2 is SYDVKM. V was trimmed by 6 bases and J by 2 bases, leaving 16 bases between them. The CDR3 sequence is 15 residues long. The chain's CDR3 is CASSKPQGTQETQYF. DNA of the CDR3: TGTGCCAGCAGCAAACCTCAGGGGACTCAAGAGACCCAGTACTTC.

By share, this clone counts as medium-sized (0.01 to 0.1%). The CDR3 DNA follows: TGTGCCAGCAGTTTCCAGGGGGCAAGGACTGAAGCTTTCTTT. Protein: CASSFQGARTEAFF. The V and J genes are TRBV6-8 and TRBJ1-1; TRBD1 matches at 8 bases. After removal of 4 bases from V and 5 bases from J, the junction contained 6 bases not matched to a gene. The CDR3 contains 14 residues. Germline V gene data show CDR1 as MNHGY and CDR2 as SAAAGT.

This clone was found a few times. This chain uses TRBV6-8 with TRBJ2-2; the match to TRBD1 covers 8 bases. CDR1 MNHGY and CDR2 SAAAGT come from the germline V gene. Trimming cost V 5 bases and J 5 bases; bases outside gene matches: 7. This CDR3 region has 15 residues. As DNA, the CDR3 is TGTGCCAGCAGTGCCCGACAGGGGAGGACCGGGGAGCTGTTTTTT. It specifies CASSARQGRTGELFF.

This clone was recorded a few times. This chain links TRBV28 with TRBJ2-7; D is uncertain. The CDR3 has 12 amino acids. Germline CDR1 MDHEN, CDR2 SYDVKM. Deletions cut 3 bases from V and 6 bases from J, with 9 bases between. CDR3 sequence reads: CASSFNPSEQYF. DNA for the CDR3: TGTGCCAGCAGTTTTAATCCGAGCGAGCAGTACTTC.